This T cell receptor (beta chain) was identified in a study of T cell responses to AZD1222 COVID-19 vaccine. Notes on the study in general: Baseline seropositives among AZD1222 recipients totaled only six or seven. Researchers report vaccine-associated CD4 TCRs spanning spike, with dominance at 160-218 and 743-854. Recipients of two AZD1222 doses showed rising Spike-specific TCR breadth and depth. It should be noted that donors were predominantly white British and more often female, and clonal diversity was possibly underestimated.

The V gene's germline CDR1 is MNHEY and CDR2 SVGAGI. V gave up 7 bases and J gave up 2 bases, with 12 bases separating them. The CDR3 contains 14 residues. Assay: immunoSEQ multiplex PCR; the TCRdb copy retains only in-frame clones and omits some. The sample contains about 85,000 clones, roughly nine tenths of which appear only once. In the case of this clone: No antigen is known for it.

The chain employs TRBV6-5 and TRBJ1-5; D may be TRBD1 (5 bases). The origin of this receptor is an adult in good health. The specimen comprised peripheral blood, sampled on day 0 of AZD1222 vaccination. CDR3 loop: CASKPSQGNQPQHF. The DNA for the CDR3 is TGTGCCAGCAAACCATCACAGGGCAATCAGCCCCAGCATTTT.